These 23 T cell receptor beta chains originate from one sample sequenced in a study of blood T cells in healthy people across ages. A second PCR, run for roughly 7 to 11 cycles, used a sample-barcoded 5' primer plus a J-beta primer mix. MiXCR was run by TCRdb on the 5' RACE reads, yielding one entry per CDR3 protein. The data contain over 600,000 distinct CDR3 sequences, approximately 21% of them singletons. The sample was blood. Receptors were obtained from a man aged 65 to 85 in good health.

The sample holds a few counts of this clonotype. This chain uses TRBV3-1 with TRBJ1-1; 7 nucleotides align to TRBD1. V was pared by 4 bases and J by 11 bases, with 7 bases of the junction left unmatched. Per the germline V gene, CDR1 is LGHDT and CDR2 is YNNKEL (reference sequence). CDR3 length: 12 residues. The CDR3 reads CASSPGQAGAFF. The CDR3 DNA reads TGTGCCAGCAGCCCCGGACAGGCGGGGGCTTTCTTT.

The chain links TRBV14 to TRBJ2-7; D remains ambiguous. The CDR3 loop spans 16 amino acids. Trimming took 1 base from V and 3 from J, leaving 16 bases between them. Germline V gene sequence: CDR1 SGHDN, CDR2 FVKESK. The CDR3 region is CASSQVGGYSYYEQYF. In DNA form, the CDR3 reads TGTGCCAGCAGCCAAGTGGGTGGGTACTCCTACTACGAGCAGTACTTC.

This clonotype was seen only a few times. This chain uses TRBV6-2 or TRBV6-3 with TRBJ2-2, with no clear D. Trimming shortened V by 10 bases and J by 6 bases, and 12 bases separated the two germline ends. Germline V gene lookup returns CDR1 MNHEY and CDR2 SVGEGT. The length of the CDR3 is 12 residues. The CDR3 loop reads CATRSGPGELFF. The CDR3 nucleotides are TGTGCCACCCGTTCGGGTCCCGGGGAGCTGTTTTTT.

This chain connects TRBV20-1 to TRBJ1-2; 10 nucleotides match TRBD1. The V gene end was trimmed by 5 bases and the J gene end by 8 bases; junction bases not matched to a gene: 5. The germline CDR1 and CDR2 sequences are DFQATT and SNEGSKA (reference sequence). The CDR3 is 12 amino acids. CDR3 amino acids: CSARTGGYGYTF. CDR3 coding DNA: TGCAGTGCTCGGACAGGGGGGTACGGCTACACCTTC.

This clonotype was observed a handful of times. The rearrangement links TRBV5-1 to TRBJ2-5, with 12 positions matching TRBD2. CDR1 is SGHRS and CDR2 is YFSETQ in the germline V gene. V gave up 2 bases and J gave up 1 base; unmatched junction bases: 6. The CDR3 is 17 residues long. The CDR3 reads CASSFGTSGLLQETQYF. In nucleotides, the CDR3 is TGCGCCAGCAGCTTCGGGACTAGCGGGCTCCTCCAAGAGACCCAGTACTTC. Full variable domain (missing parts from reference TRBV5-1 and TRBJ2-5): KAGVTQTPRYLIKTRGQQVTLSCSPISGHRSVSWYQQTPGQGLQFLFEYFSETQRNKGNFPGRFSGRQFSNSRSEMNVSTLELGDSALYLCASSFGTSGLLQETQYFGPGTRLLVL.

The chain is built from TRBV4-1 and TRBJ1-4, with 8 bases aligning to TRBD1. With V trimmed by 6 bases and J by 7 bases, 4 bases remained unmatched. Looked up from germline, CDR1 is MGHRA and CDR2 is YSYEKL. The CDR3 is 13 residues long. The CDR3: CASRLGQGEKLFF. The CDR3 DNA reads TGCGCCAGCAGACTTGGACAGGGTGAAAAACTGTTTTTT.

CDR3 DNA: TGCAGTGCTAGAGATCAAGAGTGGGTCGGCATTCAGTACTTC. As protein: CSARDQEWVGIQYF. The V and J genes are TRBV20-1 and TRBJ2-4, with no clear D. From germline, CDR1 is DFQATT and CDR2 SNEGSKA (reference sequence). Trimming cost V 0 bases and J 9 bases, with 15 bases left between them. The CDR3 contains 14 residues.

This clonotype appeared a few times. One end of the junction varies from germline; a read error may be responsible. This chain connects TRBV20-1 to TRBJ2-3; 9 bases map to TRBD2. The CDR3 loop spans 15 amino acids. Germline lookup yields CDR1 DFQATT and CDR2 SNEGSKA (reference sequence). The CDR3 is CSVRDPSGTADTQYF. CDR3 nucleotides: TGCAGTGTTAGAGATCCTAGCGGGACTGCAGATACGCAGTATTTT.

V usage is TRBV27 and J usage is TRBJ2-5, with no clear D. The V end was cut by 3 bases, the J end by 2 bases, with 7 bases between. The CDR3 extends over 13 amino acids. Per germline, CDR1 MNHEY and CDR2 SMNVEV (reference sequence). CDR3 sequence: CASSLFFQETQYF. The CDR3 region has the DNA TGTGCCAGCAGTTTGTTCTTTCAAGAGACCCAGTACTTC.

The table lists this clonotype with a few counts. V gene TRBV20-1 combines with J gene TRBJ2-7; D call uncertain. This CDR3 comprises 12 residues. Per the germline V gene, CDR1 is DFQATT and CDR2 is SNEGSKA (reference sequence). V was pared by 2 bases and J by 0 bases, with 5 bases between. In DNA form, the CDR3 reads TGCAGTGCTAGACGCTACTCCTACGAGCAGTACTTC. Its protein is CSARRYSYEQYF.

The rearrangement uses TRBV9 and TRBJ2-3; D is uncertain. Trimming removed 3 bases from V and 3 bases from J, with 11 bases in between. The CDR3 is 14 residues long. Germline CDR1 is SGDLS and CDR2 is YYNGEE. CDR3 loop: CASSEHLLTDTQYF. CDR3 DNA sequence: TGTGCCAGCAGCGAACACTTACTTACAGATACGCAGTATTTT.

This clonotype has more than one count but fewer than ten. At one end the junction does not follow the germline gene, possibly because of a read error. The J gene is TRBJ2-5, the V gene TRBV12-3 or TRBV12-4; 8 bases map to TRBD1. This CDR3 has 14 residues. The CDR3 DNA reads as TGTGCCAGCAGGCCGGACAGGGCCCAAGAGGCCCAGTACTTC. Translation gives CASRPDRAQEAQYF.

The chain carries TRBV3-1 and TRBJ2-7; D is perhaps TRBD1 (5 bases). The V gene's germline CDR1 is LGHDT and CDR2 YNNKEL (reference sequence). V was shortened by 2 bases and J by 6 bases, with 5 bases between the two germline ends. The CDR3 is made up of 11 amino acids. The CDR3 here is CASSQRGEQYF. The CDR3 nucleotides read TGTGCCAGCAGCCAAAGGGGCGAGCAGTACTTC.

The chain uses TRBV10-3 and TRBJ2-3; 10 positions agree with TRBD2. Trimming at V came to 5 bases and at J to 4 bases, leaving 6 bases not matched to a gene. The CDR3 has 15 residues. The germline V gene has CDR1 ENHRY and CDR2 SYGVKD. CDR3 residues: CAISTSGRASDTQYF. The CDR3 DNA reads as TGTGCCATCAGTACCAGCGGGAGGGCCTCAGATACGCAGTATTTT.

This clonotype was counted a few times. The chain carries TRBV7-8 and TRBJ1-1, with TRBD1 identical over 7 bases. This CDR3 region has 13 residues. The trim removed 8 bases at V and 5 bases at J, leaving 8 bases unmatched. Per the germline V gene, CDR1 is SGHVS and CDR2 is FQNEAQ. The CDR3 loop is CASGTGVWTEAFF. CDR3 sequence (DNA): TGTGCCAGCGGAACAGGGGTATGGACTGAAGCTTTCTTT.

This chain connects TRBV20-1 to TRBJ2-7; D is ambiguous. Germline V gene lookup returns CDR1 DFQATT and CDR2 SNEGSKA (reference sequence). V was trimmed by 0 bases and J by 2 bases, leaving 14 bases between them. This CDR3 is 15 amino acids long. DNA for the CDR3: TGCAGTGCTAGAGACCCAACGGCGGCGACCTACGAGCAGTACTTC. It encodes CSARDPTAATYEQYF.

The genes are TRBV9 and TRBJ2-1; 12 bases are shared with TRBD1. The CDR3 consists of 20 residues. Germline CDR1 and CDR2: SGDLS and YYNGEE. The V gene end was trimmed by 2 bases and the J gene end by 0 bases; junction bases not matched to a gene: 12. The DNA for the CDR3 is TGTGCCAGCAGCGTCACCGGGACAGGGGGCCCTCGTAGCTCCTACAATGAGCAGTTCTTC. Translated: CASSVTGTGGPRSSYNEQFF.

On this clonotype: An end of the junction does not agree with germline; a read error may underlie this. The J gene is TRBJ1-4, the V gene TRBV2; a weak D match, TRBD1 (5 bases). The CDR3 is 15 residues long. Germline V CDR1 and CDR2: SNHLY, FYNNEI. CDR3 loop: CASSEGRRNGEKLLF. The CDR3 region has the DNA TGTGCCAGCAGTGAGGGACGGCGGAATGGGGAAAAACTGCTTTTT.

This clonotype was seen ten or more times. This rearrangement joins TRBV15 to TRBJ2-1; D uncertain. Germline V gene sequence: CDR1 LNHNV, CDR2 YYDKDF (reference sequence). The V end was cut by 3 bases, the J end by 8 bases, with 5 bases between. This CDR3 has 11 residues. In DNA form, the CDR3 reads TGTGCCACCAGCAGCCTGCATGAGCAGTTCTTC. This translates into CATSSLHEQFF.

There are a few counts of this clonotype. V gene TRBV7-9 combines with J gene TRBJ2-6; D possibly matches TRBD1 or TRBD2 (5 bases each). The V gene lost 4 bases and the J gene lost 0 bases, with 16 bases spanning the gap. CDR3 length: 18 residues. Germline CDR1 reads SEHNR; CDR2 reads FQNEAQ (reference sequence). The CDR3 DNA reads as TGTGCCAGCAGCTCACAGAGGGGTGGCTCCTCTGGGGCCAACGTCCTGACTTTC. Translating gives CASSSQRGGSSGANVLTF.

This rearrangement joins TRBV11-3 to TRBJ2-1; 9 positions match TRBD1. The CDR3 length is 16 residues. J lost 3 bases, V lost 1 base, and 4 bases had no gene match. Germline CDR1 and CDR2: SGHNT and YENEEA. CDR3 sequence: CASSLVQGASYNEQFF. DNA for the CDR3: TGTGCCAGCAGCTTAGTACAGGGGGCCAGCTACAATGAGCAGTTCTTC.

This chain joins TRBV6-4 and TRBJ2-3; 7 positions match TRBD2. Germline V gene sequence: CDR1 MRHNA, CDR2 SNTAGT. With V trimmed by 3 bases and J by 3 bases, 6 bases remained unmatched. The CDR3 contains 15 residues. In DNA form, the CDR3 reads TGTGCCAGCAGTGAGCGAGAGGGAGGGACAGATACGCAGTATTTT. It specifies CASSEREGGTDTQYF.

This clonotype appeared a few times. This chain links TRBV20-1 with TRBJ1-2; 7 bases align to TRBD1. The CDR3 spans 15 residues. After removal of 6 bases from V and 5 bases from J, the junction contained 15 bases not matched to a gene. The germline V gene has CDR1 DFQATT and CDR2 SNEGSKA (reference sequence). CDR3 in DNA: TGCAGTGCCAACAAAGGGACAGAGGATCAATATGGCTACACCTTC. Translation gives CSANKGTEDQYGYTF.